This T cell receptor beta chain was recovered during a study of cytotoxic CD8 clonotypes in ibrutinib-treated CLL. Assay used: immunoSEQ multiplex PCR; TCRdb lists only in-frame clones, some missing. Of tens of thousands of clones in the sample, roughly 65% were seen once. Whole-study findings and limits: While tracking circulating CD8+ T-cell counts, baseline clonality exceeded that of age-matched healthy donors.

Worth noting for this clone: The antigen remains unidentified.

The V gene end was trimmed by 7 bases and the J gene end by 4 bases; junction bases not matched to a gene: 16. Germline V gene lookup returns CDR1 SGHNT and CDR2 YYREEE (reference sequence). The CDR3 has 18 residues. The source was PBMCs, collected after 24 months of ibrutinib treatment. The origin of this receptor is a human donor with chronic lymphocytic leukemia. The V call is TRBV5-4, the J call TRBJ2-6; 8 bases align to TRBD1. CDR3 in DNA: TGTGCCAGCGCCGCCGGGCAGGGGGCCTCAGTCGGGGCCAACGTCCTGACTTTC. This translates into CASAAGQGASVGANVLTF.